A single sample is the source of the 11 T cell receptor beta chains below, sequenced in a study of blood T cell repertoires in COVID-19. Libraries were prepared by immunoSEQ multiplex PCR; TCRdb keeps only in-frame clonotypes and omits some of them. The profile shows approximately 170,000 clones, roughly four fifths of them singletons. The specimen was peripheral blood. The source of these receptors is a woman of 80 years or more with acute or convalescent COVID-19.

V usage is TRBV18 and J usage is TRBJ2-1; unclear D gene. Germline CDR1 KGHSH, CDR2 LQKENI. The CDR3 consists of 13 residues. The V gene lost 2 bases and the J gene lost 7 bases, with 9 bases spanning the gap. In DNA form, the CDR3 reads TGTGCCAGCTCACCAGTACTGCTTAATGAGCAGTTCTTC. Protein: CASSPVLLNEQFF.

This chain joins TRBV29-1 and TRBJ2-3, with D uncertain. V lost 5 bases and J lost 0, with 21 bases in between. Germline lookup yields CDR1 SQVTM and CDR2 ANQGSEA. The length of the CDR3 is 17 residues. The CDR3 bases are TGCAGCGTTATCCCCGCCATTGTGGCGGCCAGCACAGATACGCAGTATTTT. This gives the protein CSVIPAIVAASTDTQYF.

The rearrangement joins TRBV3-1 (or the pseudogene TRBV3-2) to TRBJ1-2, with D tentatively TRBD1 (5 bases). V was shortened by 0 bases and J by 7 bases, with 12 bases between the two germline ends. The CDR3 has 14 residues. From germline, CDR1 is LGHDT and CDR2 YNNKEL (reference sequence). CDR3 residues: CASSQDGGGVGYTF. The CDR3 coding sequence is TGTGCCAGCAGCCAAGATGGGGGAGGGGTTGGCTACACCTTC.

This clone was observed a handful of times. This chain joins TRBV5-1 and TRBJ2-7; possibly TRBD1 for D (6 bases). V dropped 0 bases and J dropped 3 bases, with 10 bases sitting between them. Germline V gene lookup returns CDR1 SGHRS and CDR2 YFSETQ. CDR3 size: 14 residues. CDR3 protein: CASSLEGHSYEQYF. The CDR3 DNA reads TGCGCCAGCAGCTTGGAGGGACACAGCTACGAGCAGTACTTC.

This chain connects TRBV30 to TRBJ2-7, with TRBD1 as a possible D gene (6 bases). The CDR3 runs 14 residues. Germline V gene sequence: CDR1 GTSNPN, CDR2 SVGIG (reference sequence). V lost 7 bases and J lost 1, with 17 bases in between. The CDR3 sequence: CALTKGQLSYEQYF. Here the CDR3 DNA reads TGTGCCTTAACCAAAGGACAGTTATCCTACGAGCAGTACTTC.

The chain links TRBV5-1 to TRBJ2-1, with D possibly TRBD1 on 6 matching bases. Germline V gives CDR1 SGHRS, CDR2 YFSETQ. This CDR3 is built from 12 residues. V lost 5 bases and J 6 bases, leaving 9 bases between the germline ends. The CDR3 DNA is TGCGCCAGCAGGTGGGGGCCCAATGAGCAGTTCTTC. The encoded protein is CASRWGPNEQFF.

The chain joins TRBV5-1 to TRBJ2-3; TRBD2 aligns across 10 bases. Germline lookup yields CDR1 SGHRS and CDR2 YFSETQ. The junction had 8 bases not matched to a gene; V was cut back by 7 bases and J by 6 bases. CDR3 length: 14 residues. In DNA form, the CDR3 reads TGCGCCAGCGCCTTGCAAGCGGGAGGGGATACGCAGTATTTT. It encodes CASALQAGGDTQYF.

This sequence joins TRBV11-2 and TRBJ2-3; possible D gene TRBD2, 6 bases. Germline V gives CDR1 SGHAT, CDR2 FQNNGV. The CDR3 has 15 residues. The germline V and J ends were trimmed by 7 bases and 0 bases, with 14 bases remaining between them. The CDR3 protein is CASIKVGGSTDTQYF. Here the CDR3 DNA reads TGTGCCAGCATCAAAGTGGGGGGTAGCACAGATACGCAGTATTTT.

This rearrangement joins TRBV14 to TRBJ2-1; 10 bases line up with TRBD2. V was clipped by 2 bases and J by 0 bases; unmatched bases: 10. CDR3 length: 19 amino acids. CDR1 is SGHDN and CDR2 is FVKESK in the germline V gene. CDR3 loop: CASSQSGRAFPSSYNEQFF. CDR3 nucleotide sequence: TGTGCCAGCAGCCAAAGCGGGAGGGCCTTCCCGAGCTCCTACAATGAGCAGTTCTTC.

J is TRBJ1-5 and V is TRBV5-1; D is possibly TRBD1 (5 bases). Looked up from germline, CDR1 is SGHRS and CDR2 is YFSETQ. The CDR3 sequence is 15 residues long. Trimming pared 1 base from V and 0 bases from J, leaving 8 bases between. The CDR3 protein is CASSLSGASNQPQHF. For the CDR3, the DNA is TGCGCCAGCAGCTTGAGCGGGGCTAGCAATCAGCCCCAGCATTTT.

The sample holds a few counts of this clone. The chain joins TRBV30 to TRBJ1-6, with a possible D match to TRBD1 (6 bases). V dropped 3 bases and J dropped 3 bases, with 9 bases sitting between them. The germline CDR1 and CDR2 sequences are GTSNPN and SVGIG (reference sequence). CDR3 length: 14 amino acids. The CDR3 spells CAWSYRDYNSPLHF. The CDR3 nucleotides read TGTGCCTGGAGCTACAGGGACTATAATTCACCCCTCCACTTT.